One sample yielded the 5 T cell receptor beta chains listed below, sequenced in a study of T-cell memory formation after mild COVID-19. Each CDR3 protein is one row after TCRdb ran MiXCR on the 5' RACE reads. This sample has 150,000 to 200,000 distinct CDR3 sequences, with about 9.9% found just once. The sequenced sample was PBMCs or a T cell subset sorted from them (not recorded which). All receptors derive from a young man who had mild COVID-19 (a few samples of this study predate the infection). Cell type and time point are not known.

This chain uses TRBV7-3 with TRBJ2-1, with 8 positions matching TRBD2. Losses at the gene ends were 3 bases for V and 6 bases for J; bases not matched to a gene: 10. The germline CDR1 and CDR2 sequences are SGHTA and FQGTGA. The CDR3 consists of 16 residues. The CDR3 nucleotides read TGTGCCAGCAGCTTGACGCCGGGACTAGATACCAATGAGCAGTTCTTC. As protein: CASSLTPGLDTNEQFF. Based on the CDR3 plus reference TRBV7-3 and TRBJ2-1, the full variable domain is GAGVSQTPSNKVTEKGKYVELRCDPISGHTALYWYRQSLGQGPEFLIYFQGTGAADDSGLPNDRFFAVRPEGSVSTLKIQRTERGDSAVYLCASSLTPGLDTNEQFFGPGTRLTVL.

This clonotype came up a few times. This chain joins TRBV7-3 and TRBJ2-3, with TRBD2 identical over 11 bases. Trimming removed 4 bases from V and 3 bases from J; junction bases left unmatched: 0. CDR1 is SGHTA, CDR2 FQGTGA, per germline. CDR3 length: 14 residues. CDR3 in DNA: TGTGCCAGCAGCTCTAGCGGGGGGACAGATACGCAGTATTTT. Translated, it gives CASSSSGGTDTQYF.

The chain has TRBV20-1 and TRBJ1-1; maybe TRBD1 (5 bases). This CDR3 comprises 13 residues. The germline CDR1 and CDR2 sequences are DFQATT and SNEGSKA (reference sequence). With 0 bases removed from V and 2 bases from J, the gap between germline ends came to 7 bases. CDR3 in amino acids: CSAREGPNTEAFF. The CDR3 nucleotides read TGCAGTGCTAGAGAGGGGCCTAACACTGAAGCTTTCTTT.

There are many counts of this clonotype. The chain carries TRBV7-3 and TRBJ2-1; weak D call: TRBD2 (6 bases). Germline CDR1 SGHTA, CDR2 FQGTGA. V gave up 5 bases and J gave up 4 bases, with 9 bases separating them. The CDR3 loop spans 13 amino acids. The DNA for the CDR3 is TGTGCCAGCAGCCAGGACTATTACAATGAGCAGTTCTTC. Encoded protein: CASSQDYYNEQFF.

This clonotype was seen only a few times. The rearrangement links TRBV6-5 to TRBJ2-6; D remains unclear. The ends were cut back, 6 bases at V and 0 bases at J, with 9 bases in the middle. The CDR3 sequence is 15 residues long. Germline V gives CDR1 MNHEY, CDR2 SVGAGI. The CDR3 DNA follows: TGTGCCAGCAGGAGGACCTCCTCTGGGGCCAACGTCCTGACTTTC. This sequence encodes CASRRTSSGANVLTF.